A single sample is the source of the 11 T cell receptor beta chains below, sequenced in a study of shared clonotypes between healthy human individuals. Clones were read by immunoSEQ multiplex PCR, and TCRdb kept only the in-frame ones, dropping some. The sample contains under 650,000 clones, 90% to 97% of which appear only once. The source material was naive CD4+ T cells sorted from blood. Subset meaning: CD45RA+ positively selected. These receptors originate from a woman aged 25 to 39 in good health.

V is TRBV19 and J is TRBJ2-2; no reliable D call. V shed 3 bases and J shed 5 bases, with 10 bases lying between them. CDR3 length equals 14 residues. CDR1 and CDR2 (germline): LNHDA, SQIVND (reference sequence). CDR3 DNA sequence: TGTGCCAGTAGTATCCGTCCTACTACCGGGGAGCTGTTTTTT. Protein: CASSIRPTTGELFF.

The chain has TRBV6-6 and TRBJ2-6; a possible D gene is TRBD1 (6 bases). Germline CDR1 MNHNY, CDR2 SVGAGI (reference sequence). The germline V and J ends were trimmed by 5 bases and 2 bases, with 10 bases remaining between them. This CDR3 comprises 15 residues. This CDR3 is CASSTYRAGANVLTF. CDR3 bases: TGTGCCAGCAGTACCTACAGGGCTGGGGCCAACGTCCTGACTTTC.

The chain uses TRBV12-2 and TRBJ2-3; no DNA check was done on the table's D call, TRBD1. TRBV12-2 constitutes a pseudogene. The CDR3 covers 18 residues. The CDR3 loop is CASRFWTTGGGFTDTQYF. For the CDR3, the DNA is TGTGCAAGTCGCTTTTGGACGACAGGGGGAGGTTTCACAGATACGCAGTATTTT.

The chain combines TRBV5-6 with TRBJ1-6; possible D gene TRBD1, 5 bases. There are 15 residues in the CDR3. Germline V CDR1 and CDR2: SGHDT, YYEEEE. The V and J ends lost 5 bases and 11 bases respectively, with 20 bases between them. This chain's CDR3 is CASSRGSSSGPPLHF. The CDR3, as DNA: TGTGCCAGCAGTCGAGGATCTTCATCGGGGCCACCCCTCCACTTT.

The rearrangement links TRBV19 to TRBJ1-5; no firm D call. Between the trimmed V and J ends, which lost 0 bases and 4 bases, there was a span of 10 bases. CDR3 length: 15 amino acids. Germline values: CDR1 LNHDA, CDR2 SQIVND (reference sequence). The CDR3, as DNA: TGTGCCAGTAGTATAGAGCCCAGGAGAAATCAGCCCCAGCATTTT. Its translation is CASSIEPRRNQPQHF.

The rearrangement joins TRBV28 to TRBJ2-7; 8 nucleotides line up with TRBD2. The CDR3 totals 13 residues. Germline CDR1 MDHEN, CDR2 SYDVKM. V lost 10 bases and J lost 1; bases outside the gene matches: 6. In DNA, the CDR3 is TGTGCCACCCACTCGGGGGGGTCCTACGAGCAGTACTTC. It is translated as CATHSGGSYEQYF.

J is TRBJ2-7 and V is TRBV5-1; a possible D gene is TRBD2 (5 bases). Germline V CDR1 and CDR2: SGHRS, YFSETQ. The V and J ends lost 0 bases and 2 bases respectively, with 15 bases between them. The CDR3 is 16 residues long. CDR3 residues: CASSLASPGNPYEQYF. CDR3 bases: TGCGCCAGCAGCTTGGCTTCTCCGGGAAATCCCTACGAGCAGTACTTC.

This clone was seen a few times. V usage is TRBV30 and J usage is TRBJ2-5; no clear D gene. V gave up 2 bases and J gave up 5 bases, with 15 bases separating them. Looked up from germline, CDR1 is GTSNPN and CDR2 is SVGIG (reference sequence). The CDR3 sequence is 14 residues long. The CDR3 DNA is TGTGCCTGGAGTCCACTTAGCCGGCGGGAGACCCAGTACTTC. Amino acids: CAWSPLSRRETQYF.

The gene calls are TRBV19 and TRBJ2-3, with 7 bases aligning to TRBD1. Per the germline V gene, CDR1 is LNHDA and CDR2 is SQIVND (reference sequence). The CDR3 has 15 amino acids. V lost 5 bases to trimming and J lost 2 bases; unmatched junction nucleotides: 7. CDR3 sequence reads: CASSARDSITDTQYF. The CDR3 DNA sequence: TGTGCCAGTAGTGCACGGGACAGTATCACAGATACGCAGTATTTT.

A remark on this clone: Other DNA sequences in the sample encode the same CDR3. This sequence joins TRBV28 and TRBJ1-2, with 11 bases fitting TRBD1. V lost 2 bases, J lost 4 bases, and 0 bases stayed unmatched. Germline-derived CDR1 and CDR2 are MDHEN and SYDVKM. There are 14 residues in the CDR3. The chain's CDR3 is CASSLGQGAYGYTF. CDR3 bases: TGTGCCAGCAGTTTAGGACAGGGGGCCTATGGCTACACCTTC.

V and J are TRBV19 and TRBJ2-1, with 8 bases lining up with TRBD2. Losses at the gene ends were 4 bases for V and 1 base for J; bases not matched to a gene: 6. The CDR3 is 16 residues long. Looked up from germline, CDR1 is LNHDA and CDR2 is SQIVND (reference sequence). The CDR3 bases are TGTGCCAGTAGTACGAGCGGGAGTATATCCTACAATGAGCAGTTCTTC. Translating it yields CASSTSGSISYNEQFF.